Below are 20 T cell receptor beta chains sequenced from a single sample in a study of blood T cell repertoires in COVID-19. The repertoire was sequenced with immunoSEQ multiplex PCR; TCRdb's copy has only in-frame clones and lacks some. The table lists about 150,000 clones, around 82% of them singletons, with 13% to 15% in the top ten. The sample taken for sequencing was peripheral blood. The receptor source for this set is a human donor with acute or convalescent COVID-19. The donor label of this sample is uncertain.

This chain links TRBV30 with TRBJ1-4; D not certain. Germline V gene sequence: CDR1 GTSNPN, CDR2 SVGIG (reference sequence). This CDR3 is 14 amino acids long. V shed 2 bases and J shed 4 bases, with 11 bases lying between them. The CDR3 here is CAWSPGSFNEKLFF. DNA of the CDR3: TGTGCCTGGAGTCCTGGCAGTTTTAATGAAAAACTGTTTTTT.

The chain recombines TRBV4-3 with TRBJ1-1, with D tentatively TRBD1 (5 bases). Germline V gives CDR1 LGHNA, CDR2 YSLEER. The CDR3 consists of 15 residues. V was trimmed by 4 bases and J by 4 bases, leaving 16 bases between them. The CDR3 region has the DNA TGCGCCAGCAGCCCGAGCAGGGCTTCGAGCACTGAAGCTTTCTTT. Protein product: CASSPSRASSTEAFF.

This clone was recorded a few times. J is TRBJ2-1 and V is TRBV7-8, with TRBD1 identical over 9 bases. The V gene's germline CDR1 is SGHVS and CDR2 FQNEAQ. Trimming took 3 bases from V and 1 from J; bases not matched to a gene: 7. CDR3 length: 17 residues. The DNA for the CDR3 is TGTGCCAGCAGCTTCATGGGGACAGGGCGGTCCTACAATGAGCAGTTCTTC. Encoded protein: CASSFMGTGRSYNEQFF.

This chain uses TRBV7-2 with TRBJ2-3; 7 positions agree with TRBD2. Germline V gene data show CDR1 as SGHTA and CDR2 as FQGNSA. The CDR3 extends over 14 amino acids. The J segment lost 5 bases and the V segment lost 3 bases, leaving 5 bases of the junction unmatched. In DNA form, the CDR3 reads TGTGCCAGCAGCTTCGGGTTAGCGGGAGATACGCAGTATTTT. Amino acid sequence: CASSFGLAGDTQYF.

The genes are TRBV5-6 and TRBJ1-1; tentative D call: TRBD1 (6 bases). Germline V CDR1 and CDR2: SGHDT, YYEEEE. V shed 3 bases and J shed 10 bases, with 13 bases lying between them. This CDR3 region has 12 residues. Here the CDR3 reads CASSWGRGTAFF. The CDR3 DNA sequence: TGTGCCAGCAGCTGGGGCAGGGGTACAGCTTTCTTT.

J is TRBJ2-3 and V is TRBV12-5; D remains unclear. The V gene's germline CDR1 is LGHNT and CDR2 FRNRAP. Trimming removed 8 bases at V and 3 bases at J, with 9 bases between. This CDR3 region has 12 residues. The CDR3 loop reads CASTKSTDTQYF. The CDR3 DNA reads TGTGCTAGTACCAAGAGTACAGATACGCAGTATTTT. Full variable domain (remainder filled in from reference TRBV12-5 and TRBJ2-3): DARVTQTPRHKVTEMGQEVTMRCQPILGHNTVFWYRQTMMQGLELLAYFRNRAPLDDSGMPKDRFSAEMPDATLATLKIQPSEPRDSAVYFCASTKSTDTQYFGPGTRLTVL.

V gene TRBV10-3 combines with J gene TRBJ2-3; 8 positions agree with TRBD2. The CDR3 is 14 amino acids. The germline CDR1 and CDR2 sequences are ENHRY and SYGVKD. After removal of 6 bases from V and 3 bases from J, the junction contained 5 bases not matched to a gene. Here the CDR3 DNA reads TGTGCCATCAGGCCGGCGGGGGGAACAGATACGCAGTATTTT. Its protein is CAIRPAGGTDTQYF.

The chain joins TRBV19 to TRBJ1-1, with 10 bases fitting TRBD1. V lost 3 bases and J lost 8; bases outside the gene matches: 3. Germline V gene lookup returns CDR1 LNHDA and CDR2 SQIVND (reference sequence). CDR3 length: 13 residues. CDR3 DNA: TGTGCCAGTAGTATTGGGACAGGGGAGGAAGCTTTCTTT. Amino acid sequence: CASSIGTGEEAFF.

The V and J genes are TRBV3-1 (or the pseudogene TRBV3-2) and TRBJ1-2; the match to TRBD1 covers 9 bases. The CDR3 loop spans 12 amino acids. Germline V lookup: CDR1 LGHDT, CDR2 YNNKEL (reference sequence). The trim removed 2 bases at V and 14 bases at J, leaving 6 bases unmatched. The CDR3 DNA reads TGTGCCAGCAGCCAACACCGGGACAGGGAAACCTTC. Its protein product is CASSQHRDRETF.

The count of this clone is one. V and J are TRBV5-1 and TRBJ1-1; TRBD1 aligns across 9 bases. CDR3 length: 15 amino acids. V trimming: 5 bases; J trimming: 2 bases; junction bases outside the gene matches: 7. Germline CDR1 SGHRS, CDR2 YFSETQ. CDR3 bases: TGCGCCAGCAGACTAAAACAGGGGGCTAACACTGAAGCTTTCTTT. It encodes CASRLKQGANTEAFF.

The chain joins TRBV5-4 to TRBJ1-2; TRBD1 might be the D (5 bases). The germline V and J ends were trimmed by 6 bases and 4 bases, with 16 bases remaining between them. The CDR3 runs to 14 residues. Germline lookup yields CDR1 SGHNT and CDR2 YYREEE (reference sequence). Here the CDR3 DNA reads TGTGCCAGCACCCTGGACAACCTCCCCTATGGCTACACCTTC. The encoded protein is CASTLDNLPYGYTF.

This chain joins TRBV5-1 and TRBJ1-5; 10 bases line up with TRBD1. The CDR3 spans 14 residues. The V gene end was trimmed by 4 bases and the J gene end by 5 bases; junction bases not matched to a gene: 3. CDR1 is SGHRS and CDR2 is YFSETQ in the germline V gene. CDR3 in DNA: TGCGCCAGCAGCGCCGGGACAGGGGATCAGCCCCAGCATTTT. Translated, it gives CASSAGTGDQPQHF. Looking up the rest from reference TRBV5-1 and TRBJ1-5 gives the full variable domain: KAGVTQTPRYLIKTRGQQVTLSCSPISGHRSVSWYQQTPGQGLQFLFEYFSETQRNKGNFPGRFSGRQFSNSRSEMNVSTLELGDSALYLCASSAGTGDQPQHFGDGTRLSIL.

The J gene is TRBJ2-7, the V gene TRBV12-3 or TRBV12-4; 7 bases align to TRBD1. The CDR3 has 13 amino acids. The V gene end was trimmed by 4 bases and the J gene end by 7 bases; junction bases not matched to a gene: 7. CDR3 loop: CASSSVTGREQYF. Written as DNA, the CDR3 is TGTGCCAGCAGTTCGGTGACAGGGCGGGAGCAGTACTTC.

The chain combines TRBV9 with TRBJ1-1; D not certain. This CDR3 region has 13 residues. Trimming shortened V by 0 bases and J by 0 bases, and 3 bases separated the two germline ends. Germline CDR1 SGDLS, CDR2 YYNGEE. The CDR3: CASSVGMNTEAFF. CDR3 in DNA: TGTGCCAGCAGCGTAGGTATGAACACTGAAGCTTTCTTT.

CDR3 DNA sequence: TGTGCCTGGAGTGTTACAGGACCCGAGCAGTTCTTC. Its protein is CAWSVTGPEQFF. This chain connects TRBV30 to TRBJ2-1, with D tentatively TRBD1 (5 bases). V dropped 0 bases and J dropped 10 bases, with 10 bases sitting between them. This CDR3 contains 12 residues. Germline V CDR1 and CDR2: GTSNPN, SVGIG (reference sequence).

The chain links TRBV12-5 to TRBJ2-7; 13 bases are a match to TRBD2. V lost 4 bases to trimming and J lost 1 base; unmatched junction nucleotides: 10. There are 18 residues in the CDR3. Per the germline V gene, CDR1 is LGHNT and CDR2 is FRNRAP. The CDR3 reads CASGSLPGLAGASYEQYF. Here the CDR3 DNA reads TGTGCTAGTGGTTCCCTTCCCGGACTAGCGGGGGCATCCTACGAGCAGTACTTC.

V and J are TRBV5-5 and TRBJ1-5; D gene uncertain. Trimming shortened V by 0 bases and J by 7 bases, and 17 bases separated the two germline ends. This CDR3 spans 16 amino acids. The germline V gene has CDR1 SGHKS and CDR2 YYEKEE (reference sequence). CDR3 coding DNA: TGTGCCAGCAGCTTGGAGGCCGGCGGGGTAGGGCAGCCCCAGCATTTT. Translation gives CASSLEAGGVGQPQHF.

In this sample, this clone turned up a few times. The rearrangement uses TRBV14 and TRBJ2-3, with D tentatively TRBD2 (5 bases). Germline CDR1 SGHDN, CDR2 FVKESK. The CDR3 is made up of 16 amino acids. With 4 bases removed from V and 2 bases from J, the gap between germline ends came to 16 bases. CDR3: CASSLFAGTITDTQYF. The CDR3 DNA is TGTGCCAGCAGCCTATTTGCGGGTACAATCACAGATACGCAGTATTTT. Looking up the rest from reference TRBV14 and TRBJ2-3 gives the full variable domain: EAGVTQFPSHSVIEKGQTVTLRCDPISGHDNLYWYRRVMGKEIKFLLHFVKESKQDESGMPNNRFLAERTGGTYSTLKVQPAELEDSGVYFCASSLFAGTITDTQYFGPGTRLTVL.

CDR3 DNA sequence: TGTGCCATCGGAGGACAGGGGGCGTATCAGCCCCAGCATTTT. It is translated as CAIGGQGAYQPQHF. The V and J genes are TRBV10-3 and TRBJ1-5; 11 bases map to TRBD1. Germline-derived CDR1 and CDR2 are ENHRY and SYGVKD. The ends lost 8 bases at V and 5 bases at J; junction bases unmatched: 5. CDR3 length: 14 residues.

The chain employs TRBV7-3 and TRBJ2-1, with a tentative D call TRBD2 (6 bases). Trimming left V 2 bases short and J 9 bases short, with 20 bases between. Germline V lookup: CDR1 SGHTA, CDR2 FQGTGA. The CDR3 consists of 16 residues. For the CDR3, the DNA is TGTGCCAGCAGCTTATACGGCGGGGCCACCCTAAGTGAGCAGTTCTTC. Its protein product is CASSLYGGATLSEQFF.